These 32 T cell receptor beta chains were sequenced from one sample in a study of PD-1 blockade in mismatch repair-deficient tumors (dated by TCRdb to about 2017). To prepare the library, the immunoSEQ multiplex PCR assay was applied. In TCRdb, the immuneACCESS table is reduced to in-frame sequences with V and J assigned. These tables do not hold every clone; where another copy was compared, an unresolved V gene accounts for under half, and the others remain unexplained. This sample gives more than 85,000 clones in total; 65% to 85% of them show up just once. The ten largest clones capture roughly 6.2% of the sample. Sequencing used peripheral blood, obtained about 36 weeks after starting pembrolizumab. The receptors stem from an adult with mismatch repair-deficient cancer.

V usage is TRBV4-2 and J usage is TRBJ2-3; D is unclear. This CDR3 comprises 15 residues. Trimming stripped 4 bases from V and 1 base from J, with 12 bases between. Germline lookup yields CDR1 LGHNA and CDR2 YNFKEQ. The DNA of the CDR3 is TGTGCCAGCAGCCCACTTGTCAAGGGCACAGATACGCAGTATTTT. Encoded protein: CASSPLVKGTDTQYF.

V usage is TRBV11-3 and J usage is TRBJ1-1, with D unclear. The CDR3 consists of 15 residues. Germline lookup yields CDR1 SGHNT and CDR2 YENEEA. Between the trimmed V and J ends, which lost 7 bases and 1 base, there was a span of 16 bases. CDR3 coding DNA: TGTGCCAGCAAACGCTTCCAGCTGTCGAACACTGAAGCTTTCTTT. It translates to CASKRFQLSNTEAFF.

The chain joins TRBV5-6 to TRBJ1-1; D not certain. V lost 4 bases and J lost 1, with 11 bases in between. Germline V gene sequence: CDR1 SGHDT, CDR2 YYEEEE. The CDR3 length is 14 residues. Here the CDR3 DNA reads TGTGCCAGCAGCCGGATAGATCGGAACACTGAAGCTTTCTTT. Translation gives CASSRIDRNTEAFF.

The rearrangement links TRBV30 to TRBJ2-3; 9 nucleotides agree with TRBD2. Germline values: CDR1 GTSNPN, CDR2 SVGIG (reference sequence). J gave up 5 bases and V 5 bases, and 8 bases lay outside the gene matches. CDR3 length: 14 residues. DNA of the CDR3: TGTGCCTGGGCCCTCGGACTAGCGATAGATACGCAGTATTTT. Translation gives CAWALGLAIDTQYF.

This clone was seen a handful of times. CDR3 sequence (DNA): TGTGCCAGCAGCCCCCAGGGAATCGTCGGGGCCACCGGGGAGCTGTTTTTT. It is translated as CASSPQGIVGATGELFF. This sequence joins TRBV7-3 and TRBJ2-2; D possibly matches TRBD1 or TRBD2 (5 bases each). The CDR3 contains 17 residues. Trimming cost V 5 bases and J 4 bases, with 20 bases left between them. The germline V gene encodes CDR1 SGHTA and CDR2 FQGTGA.

This clone was seen only once. The rearrangement uses TRBV11-2 and TRBJ1-4; a possible D gene is TRBD1 (6 bases). CDR3 size: 15 residues. Germline assignment: CDR1 SGHAT and CDR2 FQNNGV. The germline V and J ends were trimmed by 5 bases and 5 bases, with 15 bases remaining between them. CDR3 nucleotides: TGTGCCAGCAGCCCCCAGGGGAGCGTCAATGAAAAACTGTTTTTT. It translates to CASSPQGSVNEKLFF.

J is TRBJ2-7 and V is TRBV6-4; 9 bases are shared with TRBD2. CDR1 MRHNA and CDR2 SNTAGT come from the germline V gene. The CDR3 runs to 14 residues. The J segment lost 1 base and the V segment lost 6 bases, leaving 4 bases of the junction unmatched. CDR3 in DNA: TGTGCCAGCAGAGGGACTAGCAGATCCTACGAGCAGTACTTC. Its protein product is CASRGTSRSYEQYF.

DNA for the CDR3: TGTGCCAGCACAAACGGGGGGCTCATCCAAGAGACCCAGTACTTC. It encodes CASTNGGLIQETQYF. The gene calls are TRBV18 and TRBJ2-5; weak D call: TRBD2 (7 bases). Germline V lookup: CDR1 KGHSH, CDR2 LQKENI. The CDR3 loop spans 15 amino acids. V lost 8 bases and J 1 base, leaving 17 bases between the germline ends.

This rearrangement joins TRBV5-6 to TRBJ2-5; 11 bases map to TRBD2. Germline loops: CDR1 SGHDT, CDR2 YYEEEE. With V trimmed by 1 base and J by 3 bases, 2 bases remained unmatched. The CDR3 has 15 residues. CDR3 residues: CASSLLGLAEETQYF. Here the CDR3 DNA reads TGTGCCAGCAGCTTGCTGGGACTAGCGGAAGAGACCCAGTACTTC. Using reference TRBV5-6 and TRBJ2-5 for the parts outside the CDR3, the full variable domain is DAGVTQSPTHLIKTRGQQVTLRCSPKSGHDTVSWYQQALGQGPQFIFQYYEEEERQRGNFPDRFSGHQFPNYSSELNVNALLLGDSALYLCASSLLGLAEETQYFGPGTRLLVL.

CDR3 nucleotide sequence: TGTGCCACCAGCAGAGATGAGGGGGAACTTTCCTACGAGCAGTACTTC. It yields the protein CATSRDEGELSYEQYF. The rearrangement uses TRBV15 and TRBJ2-7; D may be TRBD1 (6 bases). The germline gives CDR1 LNHNV, CDR2 YYDKDF (reference sequence). There are 16 residues in the CDR3. Trimming pared 0 bases from V and 1 base from J, leaving 13 bases between.

The rearrangement joins TRBV18 to TRBJ2-7, with 10 bases lining up with TRBD2. The germline CDR1 and CDR2 sequences are KGHSH and LQKENI. The CDR3 runs to 15 residues. The V and J ends lost 2 bases and 0 bases, in that order; junction bases with no gene match: 1. CDR3 sequence: CASSPASGSSYEQYF. As DNA, the CDR3 is TGTGCCAGCTCACCAGCTAGCGGGAGCTCCTACGAGCAGTACTTC.

The V gene is TRBV28, the J gene TRBJ1-1, with 10 bases lining up with TRBD1. Trimming took 10 bases from V and 2 from J; bases not matched to a gene: 4. Germline CDR1 MDHEN, CDR2 SYDVKM. The CDR3 totals 13 residues. The CDR3 bases are TGTGCCACCTCGACAGGGGGCAACACTGAAGCTTTCTTT. As protein: CATSTGGNTEAFF.

This chain links TRBV28 with TRBJ1-1; TRBD1 matches 9 bases. The CDR3 extends over 14 amino acids. Per germline, CDR1 MDHEN and CDR2 SYDVKM. The V segment lost 5 bases and the J segment 6 bases; nucleotides outside the gene matches: 7. CDR3 nucleotides: TGTGCCAGCAGTACGACAGGGGGAGATGCTGAAGCTTTCTTT. Protein sequence: CASSTTGGDAEAFF.

This clone has only a few counts. The chain joins TRBV5-1 to TRBJ1-1; D not resolved. V was cut by 0 bases and J by 4 bases, with 13 bases left in between. The CDR3 is 15 amino acids. Germline V gene lookup returns CDR1 SGHRS and CDR2 YFSETQ. The CDR3, as DNA: TGCGCCAGCAGCTTGGCCCAAGGCGGAGCCACTGAAGCTTTCTTT. Translating it yields CASSLAQGGATEAFF.

This rearrangement joins TRBV5-6 to TRBJ2-2, with 11 bases matching TRBD2. The CDR3 sequence is 18 residues long. Germline CDR1 reads SGHDT; CDR2 reads YYEEEE. V gave up 2 bases and J gave up 11 bases; unmatched junction bases: 17. CDR3 nucleotide sequence: TGTGCCAGCAGCTTACTATCCGCCGGCGCTAGCGGGAGGTCCGAGCTGTTTTTT. This encodes CASSLLSAGASGRSELFF.

The chain recombines TRBV6-1 with TRBJ2-3; D possibly corresponds to TRBD2 (5 bases). Germline values: CDR1 MNHNS, CDR2 SASEGT. Trimming left V 8 bases short and J 4 bases short, with 16 bases between. The CDR3 sequence is 14 residues long. The CDR3 DNA is TGTGCCAGCTGGGAGCTATCCAGGTCAGATACGCAGTATTTT. It specifies CASWELSRSDTQYF.

V usage is TRBV6-6 and J usage is TRBJ1-5; no reliable D call. The CDR3 length is 13 residues. CDR1 MNHNY and CDR2 SVGAGI come from the germline V gene (reference sequence). Trimming removed 7 bases from V and 5 bases from J, with 12 bases in between. The CDR3 nucleotides read TGTGCCAGCAAAAAAGGTAGGGATCAGCCCCAGCATTTT. Protein: CASKKGRDQPQHF.

The J gene is TRBJ1-5, the V gene TRBV6-1, with D tentatively TRBD1 (6 bases). The CDR3 is made up of 15 amino acids. V was pared by 6 bases and J by 2 bases, with 14 bases between. In germline, CDR1 is MNHNS, CDR2 SASEGT. Here the CDR3 reads CASRVTGSGNQPQHF. The CDR3 nucleotides are TGTGCCAGCAGGGTTACAGGGTCAGGCAATCAGCCCCAGCATTTT.

The chain links TRBV7-8 to TRBJ2-7; TRBD1 might be the D (6 bases). Per germline, CDR1 SGHVS and CDR2 FQNEAQ. The CDR3 has 13 amino acids. V shed 6 bases and J shed 2 bases, with 11 bases lying between them. CDR3 nucleotides: TGTGCCAGCAGGACGGCAGGGGCCTACGAGCAGTACTTC. The encoded protein is CASRTAGAYEQYF.

The J gene is TRBJ2-1, the V gene TRBV4-3, with 9 bases lining up with TRBD2. V dropped 3 bases and J dropped 4; count of bases not matched to a gene: 7. CDR3 length equals 16 residues. The germline CDR1 and CDR2 sequences are LGHNA and YSLEER. The CDR3 region has the DNA TGCGCCAGCAGCCACTCTAGCGGGACCCCATACAATGAGCAGTTCTTC. This gives the protein CASSHSSGTPYNEQFF.

This chain connects TRBV5-1 to TRBJ2-7; 8 bases match TRBD1. The germline CDR1 and CDR2 sequences are SGHRS and YFSETQ. The CDR3 consists of 15 residues. With V trimmed by 2 bases and J by 7 bases, 11 bases remained unmatched. The chain's CDR3 is CASSLRDRSQGEQYF. The CDR3 bases are TGCGCCAGCAGCTTAAGGGACAGGTCCCAGGGTGAGCAGTACTTC.

The chain is built from TRBV5-3 and TRBJ1-2; D ambiguous. TRBV5-3 is sorted into the ORF group, with uncertain function. There are 12 residues in the CDR3. Trimming pared 1 base from V and 4 bases from J, leaving 5 bases between. This chain's CDR3 is CARSLSIYGYTF. CDR3 in DNA: TGTGCCAGAAGCTTGTCGATCTATGGCTACACCTTC.

The gene calls are TRBV19 and TRBJ2-3, with TRBD1 identical over 11 bases. There are 17 residues in the CDR3. The junction had 12 bases not matched to a gene; V was cut back by 4 bases and J by 6 bases. Germline V lookup: CDR1 LNHDA, CDR2 SQIVND (reference sequence). This chain's CDR3 is CASSRPPGQGVADTQYF. CDR3 nucleotide sequence: TGTGCCAGTAGTAGACCCCCGGGACAGGGGGTTGCGGATACGCAGTATTTT.

This clone was recorded a few times. Different DNA sequences within this sample yield the same CDR3. This chain uses TRBV9 with TRBJ2-2, with 10 bases matching TRBD2. The CDR3 totals 15 residues. The J segment lost 5 bases and the V segment lost 3 bases, leaving 4 bases of the junction unmatched. Looked up from germline, CDR1 is SGDLS and CDR2 is YYNGEE. The CDR3 DNA sequence: TGTGCCAGCAGCGCCTGGACTAGCGGAACCGGGGAGCTGTTTTTT. It encodes CASSAWTSGTGELFF.

This sequence joins TRBV19 and TRBJ1-2, with TRBD1 matching 9 bases. V gave up 5 bases and J gave up 8 bases; unmatched junction bases: 15. The CDR3 runs 16 residues. The germline CDR1 and CDR2 sequences are LNHDA and SQIVND (reference sequence). The CDR3 spells CASSSPTGGLGGGYTF. CDR3 nucleotides: TGTGCCAGTAGTTCACCCACAGGGGGCCTCGGGGGCGGCTACACCTTC.

J is TRBJ2-3 and V is TRBV13; TRBD2 agrees at 11 bases. The V segment lost 2 bases and the J segment 3 bases; nucleotides outside the gene matches: 7. Germline V gene lookup returns CDR1 PRHDT and CDR2 FYEKMQ (reference sequence). The length of the CDR3 is 17 residues. The CDR3 DNA sequence: TGTGCCAGCAGCTTAAGTCCTAGCGGGAGGAGGACAGATACGCAGTATTTT. It yields the protein CASSLSPSGRRTDTQYF.

The J gene is TRBJ1-2, the V gene TRBV4-2; no clear D. V lost 0 bases and J 3 bases, leaving 8 bases between the germline ends. The CDR3 is 14 residues long. CDR1 is LGHNA and CDR2 is YNFKEQ in the germline V gene. As DNA, the CDR3 is TGTGCCAGCAGCCAAGAAAGGAGCTACTATGGCTACACCTTC. It is translated as CASSQERSYYGYTF.

This chain joins TRBV6-1 and TRBJ2-7, with a weak D call TRBD2 (5 bases). Trimming removed 6 bases at V and 0 bases at J, with 12 bases between. The V gene's germline CDR1 is MNHNS and CDR2 SASEGT. This CDR3 has 14 residues. CDR3 coding DNA: TGTGCCAGCAGGTTTGAGAGGGACTCCTACGAGCAGTACTTC. Encoded protein: CASRFERDSYEQYF.

V usage is TRBV7-8 and J usage is TRBJ2-7; perhaps TRBD2 as D (7 bases). Trimming stripped 5 bases from V and 3 bases from J, with 17 bases between. CDR1 and CDR2 from the germline V gene are SGHVS and FQNEAQ. The CDR3 length is 15 residues. In nucleotides, the CDR3 is TGTGCCAGCAGCCTGACGGGGGGCCAGATCTACGAGCAGTACTTC. Amino acid sequence: CASSLTGGQIYEQYF.

The rearrangement uses TRBV10-3 and TRBJ2-5; weak D call: TRBD1 (7 bases). CDR1 and CDR2 from the germline V gene are ENHRY and SYGVKD. The CDR3 extends over 15 amino acids. With 6 bases removed from V and 5 bases from J, the gap between germline ends came to 19 bases. In DNA form, the CDR3 reads TGTGCCATCAGGGGGACAGCGCCCAGCGGGGAGACCCAGTACTTC. Protein sequence: CAIRGTAPSGETQYF.

This clone came up a few times. V gene TRBV9 combines with J gene TRBJ1-2; possible D gene TRBD1, 5 bases. The germline CDR1 and CDR2 sequences are SGDLS and YYNGEE. Trimming pared 4 bases from V and 6 bases from J, leaving 13 bases between. This CDR3 region has 13 residues. The CDR3 DNA is TGTGCCAGCAGCCCTCGGGGGGTCAATGGCTACACCTTC. Residues: CASSPRGVNGYTF.

J is TRBJ1-4 and V is TRBV19, with D possibly matching TRBD1 (5 bases). CDR3 length: 14 residues. V was shortened by 6 bases and J by 6 bases, with 14 bases between the two germline ends. Germline V lookup: CDR1 LNHDA, CDR2 SQIVND (reference sequence). In DNA, the CDR3 is TGTGCCAGTAGCCAGGGAGGGAAGGATGAAAAACTGTTTTTT. Its protein product is CASSQGGKDEKLFF.